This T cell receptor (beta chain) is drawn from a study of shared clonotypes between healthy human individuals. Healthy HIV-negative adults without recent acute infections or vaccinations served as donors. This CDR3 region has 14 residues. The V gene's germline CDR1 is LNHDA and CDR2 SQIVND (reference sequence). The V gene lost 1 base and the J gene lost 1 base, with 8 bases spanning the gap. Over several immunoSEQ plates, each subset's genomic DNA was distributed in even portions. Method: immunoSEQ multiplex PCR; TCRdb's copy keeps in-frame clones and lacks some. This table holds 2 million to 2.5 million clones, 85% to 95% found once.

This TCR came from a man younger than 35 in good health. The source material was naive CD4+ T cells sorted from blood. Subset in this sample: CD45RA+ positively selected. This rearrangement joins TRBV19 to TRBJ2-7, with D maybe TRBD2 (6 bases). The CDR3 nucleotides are TGTGCCAGTAGTATAGCCCGGGAGTCCTACGAGCAGTACTTC. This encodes CASSIARESYEQYF.